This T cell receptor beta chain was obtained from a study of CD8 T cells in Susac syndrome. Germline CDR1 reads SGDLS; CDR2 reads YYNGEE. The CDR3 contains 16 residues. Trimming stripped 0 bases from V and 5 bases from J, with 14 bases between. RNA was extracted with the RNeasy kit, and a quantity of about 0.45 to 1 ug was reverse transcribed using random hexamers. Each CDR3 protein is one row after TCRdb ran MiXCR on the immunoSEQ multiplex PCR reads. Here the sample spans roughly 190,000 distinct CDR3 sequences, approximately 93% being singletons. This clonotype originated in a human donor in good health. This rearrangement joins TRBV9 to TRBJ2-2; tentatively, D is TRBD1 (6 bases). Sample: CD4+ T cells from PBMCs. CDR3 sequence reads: CASSVVSGVVTGELFF. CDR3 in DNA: TGTGCCAGCAGCGTAGTCTCAGGGGTGGTAACCGGGGAGCTGTTTTTT.